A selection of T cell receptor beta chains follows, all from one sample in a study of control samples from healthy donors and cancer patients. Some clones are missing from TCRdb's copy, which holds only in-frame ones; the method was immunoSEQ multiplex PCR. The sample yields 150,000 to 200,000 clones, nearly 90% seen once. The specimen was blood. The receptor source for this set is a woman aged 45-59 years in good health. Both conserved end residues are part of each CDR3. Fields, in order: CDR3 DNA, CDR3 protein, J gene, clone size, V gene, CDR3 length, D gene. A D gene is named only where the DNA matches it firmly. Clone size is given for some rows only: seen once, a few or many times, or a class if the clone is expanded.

TGTGCCAGCAGCTTGATAGCGGGAAATCATGAGCAGTTCTTC | CASSLIAGNHEQFF | TRBJ2-1 | - | TRBV5-4 | 14 | TRBD2
TGTGCCAGCAGTTCCGGGACGTCAACAGGAGATACGCAGTATTTT | CASSSGTSTGDTQYF | TRBJ2-3 | - | TRBV6-5 | 15 | -
TGTGCCAGCAGCTCGGGACTAGCGGGAGACGAGCAGTACTTC | CASSSGLAGDEQYF | TRBJ2-7 | - | TRBV7-6 | 14 | TRBD2
TGCGCCAGCAGCTTGACCTTCGGGACAGGGCTCTCCTACGAGCAGTACTTC | CASSLTFGTGLSYEQYF | TRBJ2-7 | - | TRBV5-1 | 17 | TRBD1
TGTGCCAGCTCAGTCAACAGCGACCAGCCCCAGCATTTT | CASSVNSDQPQHF | TRBJ1-5 | - | TRBV18 | 13 | -
TGTGCCAGTGGACTAGCGGACTCCTACAATGAGCAGTTCTTC | CASGLADSYNEQFF | TRBJ2-1 | once | TRBV27 | 14 | TRBD2
TGTGCCAGCAGCGGACGACTAGTAGAGAGCACAGATACGCAGTATTTT | CASSGRLVESTDTQYF | TRBJ2-3 | - | TRBV9 | 16 | -
TGCAGTGCTAGTGTGATAGCGGGAGTGGGGGGGGAGACCCAGTACTTC | CSASVIAGVGGETQYF | TRBJ2-5 | - | TRBV20-1 | 16 | TRBD2
TGTGCCAGCAGCTTAGAATCGGGGTCAGCTTTCTTT | CASSLESGSAFF | TRBJ1-1 | - | TRBV7-2 | 12 | -
TGTGCCACCAGGGACAGACTCTATGGCTACACCTTC | CATRDRLYGYTF | TRBJ1-2 | few | TRBV5-4 | 12 | TRBD1
TGTGCCAGCAGCCTCATTGGATACCATAATGAAAAACTGTTTTTT | CASSLIGYHNEKLFF | TRBJ1-4 | - | TRBV7-9 | 15 | -
TGCGCCAGCAGCCAAGTCGGGACTAGCGGGAGGTATCAGTTCTTC | CASSQVGTSGRYQFF | TRBJ2-1 | - | TRBV4-1 | 15 | TRBD2
TGTGCCAGCAGCTCGGACCTGGGCTACGAGCAGTACTTC | CASSSDLGYEQYF | TRBJ2-7 | - | TRBV9 | 13 | -
TGCGCCAGCAGCTCCCCCGGGAATCAGAATTACGAGCAGTACTTC | CASSSPGNQNYEQYF | TRBJ2-7 | - | TRBV4-1 | 15 | -
TGTGCCAGCAGTACCCAGGACGGGAGCAATCAGCCCCAGCATTTT | CASSTQDGSNQPQHF | TRBJ1-5 | - | TRBV2 | 15 | -
TGTGCCAGCACCATCAACACAGAAGCTTTCTTT | CASTINTEAFF | TRBJ1-1 | - | TRBV11-2 | 11 | -
TGTGCCAGCAGCCAGGGGGGGGTCGGCAATCAGCCCCAGCATTTT | CASSQGGVGNQPQHF | TRBJ1-5 | - | TRBV3-1/TRBV3-2 | 15 | -
TGTGCCAGCACCAAAGGAGGATATGGCTACACCTTC | CASTKGGYGYTF | TRBJ1-2 | few | TRBV6-5 | 12 | -
TGCGCCAGCAGCGTCGGGACAATCCCCTTTGCGGCGAACACTGAAGCTTTCTTT | CASSVGTIPFAANTEAFF | TRBJ1-1 | - | TRBV5-1 | 18 | -
TGTGCCAGCAGCCCTCTTGCCGACAGGGGGCGCAATGAGCAGTTCTTC | CASSPLADRGRNEQFF | TRBJ2-1 | - | TRBV7-9 | 16 | TRBD1
TGTGCCAGCAGTTCAAGCCGCTCTTTCAGGGCCCAGCATTTT | CASSSSRSFRAQHF | TRBJ1-5 | - | TRBV28 | 14 | -
TGTGCCAGCAGCAGAACAGGGATTGAGCAGTACTTC | CASSRTGIEQYF | TRBJ2-7 | - | TRBV7-8 | 12 | -
TGTGCCAGCAGCGACAGGGGGCGACGCACTGAAGCTTTCTTT | CASSDRGRRTEAFF | TRBJ1-1 | - | TRBV6-2/TRBV6-3 | 14 | TRBD1
TGTGCCAGCAGTTTCAGGGGGCGTATAGATCAGCCCCAGCATTTT | CASSFRGRIDQPQHF | TRBJ1-5 | - | TRBV27 | 15 | TRBD1
TGCAGCGTTGATCCCGGACAGAGTTCGGATGATACGCAGTATTTT | CSVDPGQSSDDTQYF | TRBJ2-3 | - | TRBV29-1 | 15 | -
TGTGCCAGCAGCTTAGTCTCTCTCGGGTACAATGAGCAGTTCTTC | CASSLVSLGYNEQFF | TRBJ2-1 | once | TRBV11-2 | 15 | -
TGCGCCAGCAGCTTGGGGGGGAGCGGGAGATGGGGCAATGAGCAGTTCTTC | CASSLGGSGRWGNEQFF | TRBJ2-1 | - | TRBV5-1 | 17 | TRBD2
TGTGCCAGCAGCTCATTCCCCCGAGCGGACACAGATACGCAGTATTTT | CASSSFPRADTDTQYF | TRBJ2-3 | - | TRBV7-2 | 16 | -
TGTGCCAGCAGTGGTCTGGGAGACGAGCAGTACTTC | CASSGLGDEQYF | TRBJ2-7 | - | TRBV27 | 12 | -
TGTGCCAGCAGCTTCGGACGGAGCTCCTACGAGCAGTACTTC | CASSFGRSSYEQYF | TRBJ2-7 | once | TRBV7-2 | 14 | -
TGTGCCAGCAGCCAAGGCAACACCGGGGAGCTGTTTTTT | CASSQGNTGELFF | TRBJ2-2 | - | TRBV14 | 13 | -
TGTGCCAGCAGCCAGGGAAGGGGAGATGAAAAACTGTTTTTT | CASSQGRGDEKLFF | TRBJ1-4 | - | TRBV9 | 14 | -
TGCAGCGTTGTTTCGAGGGGTGATGAGCAGTTCTTC | CSVVSRGDEQFF | TRBJ2-1 | - | TRBV29-1 | 12 | -
TGTGCCAGCAGTCAAGACGTTTCCTACGAGCAGTACTTC | CASSQDVSYEQYF | TRBJ2-7 | few | TRBV6-2/TRBV6-3 | 13 | -
TGTGCCAGCAGCTTAACCCCCAGGGGAACTAATGAAAAACTGTTTTTT | CASSLTPRGTNEKLFF | TRBJ1-4 | once | TRBV7-8 | 16 | -
TGTGCCAGCAGCCAAGAAATAGCGGGGGGGCCCGGTGAGCAGTTCTTC | CASSQEIAGGPGEQFF | TRBJ2-1 | - | TRBV3-1/TRBV3-2 | 16 | TRBD2
TGTGCCAGCAGTGCCCGAACGGGACAGGCCAATGAAAAACTGTTTTTT | CASSARTGQANEKLFF | TRBJ1-4 | - | TRBV2 | 16 | TRBD1
TGTGCTAGCTCCCGGGACAGGAACACTGAAGCTTTCTTT | CASSRDRNTEAFF | TRBJ1-1 | - | TRBV12-5 | 13 | TRBD1
TGTGCCACCTCCGGCTCTGGGGCCAACGTCCTGACTTTC | CATSGSGANVLTF | TRBJ2-6 | - | TRBV24-1 | 13 | -
TGTGCCAGCAGCCACGTGGGGACAGGGGTTGCAGAGACCCAGTACTTC | CASSHVGTGVAETQYF | TRBJ2-5 | - | TRBV14 | 16 | TRBD1
TGTGCCAGCCAACCCGAGGGACAGGGGGACACCGGGGAGCTGTTTTTT | CASQPEGQGDTGELFF | TRBJ2-2 | once | TRBV5-6 | 16 | TRBD1
TGTGCCAGCAGTGAGTTCGGAGACAGCCTCTATGGCTACACCTTC | CASSEFGDSLYGYTF | TRBJ1-2 | - | TRBV2 | 15 | -
TGTGCCAGCAGCGTGGGACAGGGTTCTTTCCAGCCCCAGCATTTT | CASSVGQGSFQPQHF | TRBJ1-5 | - | TRBV5-8 | 15 | TRBD1
TGTGCCACCGGACAGGGGGCTGAGTACGAGCAGTACTTC | CATGQGAEYEQYF | TRBJ2-7 | - | TRBV24-1 | 13 | TRBD1
TGTGCCAGCAGTTTAGCAGGGGATGGCTACACCTTC | CASSLAGDGYTF | TRBJ1-2 | - | TRBV28 | 12 | -
TGTGCCAGCAGCCGTAGCTCCTACGAGCAGTACTTC | CASSRSSYEQYF | TRBJ2-7 | - | TRBV7-8 | 12 | -
TGTGCCAGTAGTATAGTTGGTAGCGCGGAGACCCAGTACTTC | CASSIVGSAETQYF | TRBJ2-5 | once | TRBV19 | 14 | -
TGTGCCAGTAGTATCCAACTCTATGGCTACACCTTC | CASSIQLYGYTF | TRBJ1-2 | once | TRBV19 | 12 | -
TGTGCCAGCAGCCAGGCGGGGCGGGGCAGCTCCTACGAGCAGTACTTC | CASSQAGRGSSYEQYF | TRBJ2-7 | once | TRBV7-2 | 16 | -
TGTGCCAGCAGCCAGGGACAGGGGAGTTACTATGGCTACACCTTC | CASSQGQGSYYGYTF | TRBJ1-2 | - | TRBV3-1/TRBV3-2 | 15 | TRBD1
TGTGCCAGTAGTATAGACGGGTTTTCGGGACCCTCTGGAAACACCATATATTTT | CASSIDGFSGPSGNTIYF | TRBJ1-3 | - | TRBV19 | 18 | -
TGTGCCAGCAGCCAGGGGTTGGGGGCCATATATTTT | CASSQGLGAIYF | TRBJ1-3 | once | TRBV3-1/TRBV3-2 | 12 | -
TGTGCCAGCAGCCACGATGTACGCAATGAGCAGTTCTTC | CASSHDVRNEQFF | TRBJ2-1 | - | TRBV3-1/TRBV3-2 | 13 | -